The clone carrying this TCR beta chain was seen a few times. Its antigen is still unknown. TCRdb called clones again from the PCR reads with MiXCR. The sample holds 30,000 to 35,000 clones; about 29% are singletons and the top ten take 7.8%. The data are from a study of metastatic and nonmetastatic thyroid tumors. Across the whole study: Repertoires from blood and tumor or nodule tissue of malignant and benign thyroid patients were compared. Points from the study as a whole: Malignant thyroid tumors reportedly had TCR beta diversity that was significantly higher than in benign nodules, in blood and tumor.

Every patient underwent thyroid surgery untreated. Germline CDR1 MRHNA, CDR2 SNTAGT. The CDR3 consists of 15 residues. V was cut by 6 bases and J by 0 bases, with 9 bases left in between. This sequence was found in a female donor with papillary thyroid cancer or a benign thyroid nodule (not recorded which). Some clones in this sample may be carry-over from other donors' samples. The sequenced sample consisted of blood. V usage is TRBV6-4 and J usage is TRBJ2-6, with D perhaps matching TRBD1 (5 bases). The CDR3 bases are TGTGCCAGCAGCTCTGACAGCTCTGGGGCCAACGTCCTGACTTTC. Protein product: CASSSDSSGANVLTF.